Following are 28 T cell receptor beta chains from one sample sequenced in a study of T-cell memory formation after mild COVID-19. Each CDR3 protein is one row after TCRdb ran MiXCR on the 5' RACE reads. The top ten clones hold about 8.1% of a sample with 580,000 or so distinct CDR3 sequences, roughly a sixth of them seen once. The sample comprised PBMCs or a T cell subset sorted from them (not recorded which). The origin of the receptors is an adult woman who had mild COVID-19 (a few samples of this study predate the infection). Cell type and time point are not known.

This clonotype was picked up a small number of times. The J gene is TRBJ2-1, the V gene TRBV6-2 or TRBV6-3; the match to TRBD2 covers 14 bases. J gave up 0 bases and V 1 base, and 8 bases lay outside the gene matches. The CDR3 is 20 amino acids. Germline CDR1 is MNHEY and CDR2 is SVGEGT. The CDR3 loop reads CASSYLQGLAGDASYNEQFF. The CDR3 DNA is TGTGCCAGCAGTTACTTGCAGGGACTAGCGGGAGACGCCTCCTACAATGAGCAGTTCTTC.

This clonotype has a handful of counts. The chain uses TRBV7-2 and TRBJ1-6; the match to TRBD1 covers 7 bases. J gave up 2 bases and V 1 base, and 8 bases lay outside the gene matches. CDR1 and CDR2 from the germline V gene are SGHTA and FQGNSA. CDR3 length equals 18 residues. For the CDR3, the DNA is TGTGCCAGCAGCTTAGTAGGGGGCAGGGCACCCTATAATTCACCCCTCCACTTT. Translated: CASSLVGGRAPYNSPLHF. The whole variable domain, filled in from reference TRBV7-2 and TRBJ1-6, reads GAGVSQSPSNKVTEKGKDVELRCDPISGHTALYWYRQSLGQGLEFLIYFQGNSAPDKSGLPSDRFSAERTGGSVSTLTIQRTQQEDSAVYLCASSLVGGRAPYNSPLHFGNGTRLTVT.

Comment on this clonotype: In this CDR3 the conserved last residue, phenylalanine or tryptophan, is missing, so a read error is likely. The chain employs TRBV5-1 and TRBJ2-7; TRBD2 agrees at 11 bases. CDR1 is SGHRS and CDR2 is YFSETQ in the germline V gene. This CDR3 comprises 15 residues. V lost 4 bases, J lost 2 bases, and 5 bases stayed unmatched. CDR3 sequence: CASSITSGSTYEQYL. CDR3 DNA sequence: TGCGCCAGCAGCATAACTAGCGGGAGCACCTACGAGCAGTACTTA.

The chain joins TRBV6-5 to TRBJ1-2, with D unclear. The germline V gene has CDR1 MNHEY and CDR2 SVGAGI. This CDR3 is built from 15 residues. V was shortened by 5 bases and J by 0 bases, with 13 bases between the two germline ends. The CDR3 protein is CASSHDPNPNYGYTF. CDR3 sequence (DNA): TGTGCCAGCAGTCACGACCCAAACCCTAACTATGGCTACACCTTC.

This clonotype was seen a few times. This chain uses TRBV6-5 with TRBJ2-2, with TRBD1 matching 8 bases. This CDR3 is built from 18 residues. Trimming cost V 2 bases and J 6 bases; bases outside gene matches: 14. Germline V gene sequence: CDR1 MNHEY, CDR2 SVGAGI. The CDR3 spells CASSYDLNGQGESGELFF. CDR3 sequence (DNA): TGTGCCAGCAGTTACGATTTGAATGGACAGGGTGAATCCGGGGAGCTGTTTTTT.

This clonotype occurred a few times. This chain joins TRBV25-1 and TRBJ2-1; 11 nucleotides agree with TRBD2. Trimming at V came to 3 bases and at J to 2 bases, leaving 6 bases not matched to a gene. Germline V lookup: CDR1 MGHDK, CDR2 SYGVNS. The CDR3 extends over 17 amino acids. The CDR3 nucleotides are TGTGCCAGCAGTGACCGCAGACTAGCGGGGACCTACAATGAGCAGTTCTTC. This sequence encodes CASSDRRLAGTYNEQFF.

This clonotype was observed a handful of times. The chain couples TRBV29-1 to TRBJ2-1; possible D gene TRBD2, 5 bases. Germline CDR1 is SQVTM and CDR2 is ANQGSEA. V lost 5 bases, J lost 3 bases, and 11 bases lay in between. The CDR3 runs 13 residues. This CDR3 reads CSVIERYYNEQFF. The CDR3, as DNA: TGCAGCGTTATCGAGCGGTACTACAATGAGCAGTTCTTC.

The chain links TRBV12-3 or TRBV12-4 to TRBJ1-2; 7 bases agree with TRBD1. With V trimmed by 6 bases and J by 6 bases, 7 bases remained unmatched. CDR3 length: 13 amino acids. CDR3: CASSDREYNGYTF. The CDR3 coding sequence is TGTGCCAGCAGCGACAGGGAGTATAATGGCTACACCTTC.

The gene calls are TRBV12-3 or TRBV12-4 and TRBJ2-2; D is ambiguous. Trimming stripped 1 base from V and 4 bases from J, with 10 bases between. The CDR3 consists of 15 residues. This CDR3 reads CASSLGSLLTGELFF. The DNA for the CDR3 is TGTGCCAGCAGTTTAGGTAGTCTACTCACCGGGGAGCTGTTTTTT.

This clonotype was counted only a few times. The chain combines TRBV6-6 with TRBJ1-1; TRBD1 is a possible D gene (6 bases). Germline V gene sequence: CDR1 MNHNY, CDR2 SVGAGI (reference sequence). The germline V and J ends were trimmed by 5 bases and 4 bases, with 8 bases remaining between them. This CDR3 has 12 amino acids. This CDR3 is CASSTGITEAFF. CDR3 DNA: TGTGCCAGCAGTACAGGGATCACTGAAGCTTTCTTT.

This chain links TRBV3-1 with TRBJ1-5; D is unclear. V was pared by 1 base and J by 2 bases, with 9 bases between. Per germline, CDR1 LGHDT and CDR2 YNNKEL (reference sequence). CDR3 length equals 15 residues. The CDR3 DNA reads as TGTGCCAGCAGCCAAGGGATCGAGGGCAATCAGCCCCAGCATTTT. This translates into CASSQGIEGNQPQHF. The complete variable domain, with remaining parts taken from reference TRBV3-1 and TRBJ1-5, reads DTAVSQTPKYLVTQMGNDKSIKCEQNLGHDTMYWYKQDSKKFLKIMFSYNNKELIINETVPNRFSPKSPDKAHLNLHINSLELGDSAVYFCASSQGIEGNQPQHFGDGTRLSIL.

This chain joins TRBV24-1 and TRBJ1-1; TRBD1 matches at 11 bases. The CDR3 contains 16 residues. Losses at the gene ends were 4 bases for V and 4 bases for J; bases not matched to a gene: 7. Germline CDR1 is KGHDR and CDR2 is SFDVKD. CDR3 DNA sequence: TGTGCCACCAGTGACCCACACGGGACAGGGGGCACTGAAGCTTTCTTT. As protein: CATSDPHGTGGTEAFF.

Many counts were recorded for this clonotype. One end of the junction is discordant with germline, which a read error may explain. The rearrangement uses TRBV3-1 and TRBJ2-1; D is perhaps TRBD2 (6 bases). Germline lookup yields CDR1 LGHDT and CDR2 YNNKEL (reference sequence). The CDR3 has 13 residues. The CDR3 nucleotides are TGTGCCAGCAGCCAACCAAACCCGGCGGGACTGTACTTC. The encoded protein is CASSQPNPAGLYF.

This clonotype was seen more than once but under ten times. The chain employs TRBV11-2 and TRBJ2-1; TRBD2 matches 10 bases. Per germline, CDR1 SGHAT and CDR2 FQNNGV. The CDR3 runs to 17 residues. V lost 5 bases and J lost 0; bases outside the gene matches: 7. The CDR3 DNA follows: TGTGCCAGCAGCCAAGCAGCTAGCGGGAGCTCCTACAATGAGCAGTTCTTC. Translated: CASSQAASGSSYNEQFF. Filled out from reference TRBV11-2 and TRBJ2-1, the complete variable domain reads EAGVAQSPRYKIIEKRQSVAFWCNPISGHATLYWYQQILGQGPKLLIQFQNNGVVDDSQLPKDRFSAERLKGVDSTLKIQPAKLEDSAVYLCASSQAASGSSYNEQFFGPGTRLTVL.

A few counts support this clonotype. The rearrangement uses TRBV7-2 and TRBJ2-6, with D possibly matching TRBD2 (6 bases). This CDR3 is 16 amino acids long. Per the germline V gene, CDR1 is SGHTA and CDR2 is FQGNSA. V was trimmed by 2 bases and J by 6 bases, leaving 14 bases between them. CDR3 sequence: CASSLISGSMANVLTF. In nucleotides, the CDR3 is TGTGCCAGCAGCTTAATCTCCGGGAGTATGGCCAACGTCCTGACTTTC.

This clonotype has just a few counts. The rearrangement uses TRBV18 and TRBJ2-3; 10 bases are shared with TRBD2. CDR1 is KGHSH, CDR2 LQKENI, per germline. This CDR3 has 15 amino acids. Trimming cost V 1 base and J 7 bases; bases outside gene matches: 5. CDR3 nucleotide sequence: TGTGCCAGCTCACCACTACTAGCGGGGAATCATACGCAGTATTTT. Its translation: CASSPLLAGNHTQYF. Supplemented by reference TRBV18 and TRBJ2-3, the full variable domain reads NAGVMQNPRHLVRRRGQEARLRCSPMKGHSHVYWYRQLPEEGLKFMVYLQKENIIDESGMPKERFSAEFPKEGPSILRIQQVVRGDSAAYFCASSPLLAGNHTQYFGPGTRLTVL.

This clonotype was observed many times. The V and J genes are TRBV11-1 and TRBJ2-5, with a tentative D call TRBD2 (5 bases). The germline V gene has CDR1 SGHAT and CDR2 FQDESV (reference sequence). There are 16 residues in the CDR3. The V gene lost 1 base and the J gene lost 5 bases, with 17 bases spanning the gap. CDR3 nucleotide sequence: TGTGCCAGCAGCTTAGGACCGGGAAATTTTGGGGAGACCCAGTACTTC. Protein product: CASSLGPGNFGETQYF.

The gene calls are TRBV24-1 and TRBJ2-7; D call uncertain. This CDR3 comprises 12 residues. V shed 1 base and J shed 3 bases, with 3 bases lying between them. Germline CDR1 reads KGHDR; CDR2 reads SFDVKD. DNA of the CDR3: TGTGCCACCAGTGATTTAGGCTACGAGCAGTACTTC. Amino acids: CATSDLGYEQYF.

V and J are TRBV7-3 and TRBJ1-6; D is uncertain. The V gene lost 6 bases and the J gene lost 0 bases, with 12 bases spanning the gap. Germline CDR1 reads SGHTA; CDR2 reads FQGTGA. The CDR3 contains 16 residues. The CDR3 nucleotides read TGTGCCAGCAGTAACGGACCGAGCTCCTATAATTCACCCCTCCACTTT. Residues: CASSNGPSSYNSPLHF.

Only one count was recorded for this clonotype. The CDR3 spells CASTTRNLNEQFF. CDR3 nucleotides: TGTGCCAGCACCACTAGAAATCTCAATGAGCAGTTCTTC. The chain links TRBV7-2 to TRBJ2-1, with a tentative D call TRBD2 (5 bases). CDR1 SGHTA and CDR2 FQGNSA come from the germline V gene. This CDR3 is built from 13 residues. V was pared by 7 bases and J by 6 bases, with 13 bases between.

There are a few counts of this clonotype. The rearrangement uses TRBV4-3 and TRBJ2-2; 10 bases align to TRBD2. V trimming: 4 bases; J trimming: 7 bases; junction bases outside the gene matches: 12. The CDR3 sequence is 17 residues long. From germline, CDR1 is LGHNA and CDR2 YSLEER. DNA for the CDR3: TGCGCCAGCAGCCCAAGCGTATCAGCGGGAGGGATCGGGGAGCTGTTTTTT. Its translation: CASSPSVSAGGIGELFF.

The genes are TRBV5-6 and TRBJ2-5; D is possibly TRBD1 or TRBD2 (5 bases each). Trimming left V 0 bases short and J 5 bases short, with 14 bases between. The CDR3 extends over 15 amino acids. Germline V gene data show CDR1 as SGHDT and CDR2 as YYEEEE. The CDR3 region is CASSLGASEGETQYF. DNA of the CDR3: TGTGCCAGCAGCTTGGGTGCCTCTGAGGGGGAGACCCAGTACTTC.

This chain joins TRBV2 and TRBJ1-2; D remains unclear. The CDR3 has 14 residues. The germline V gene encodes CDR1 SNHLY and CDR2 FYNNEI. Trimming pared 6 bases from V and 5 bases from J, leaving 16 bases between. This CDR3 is CASSQFREKYGYTF. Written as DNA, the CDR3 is TGTGCCAGCAGCCAATTCCGAGAGAAATATGGCTACACCTTC.

CDR3 bases: TGTGCCTCACAGGAGCTCTACGAGCAGTACTTC. It translates to CASQELYEQYF. The rearrangement joins TRBV10-3 to TRBJ2-7; D is perhaps TRBD1 (5 bases). This CDR3 spans 11 amino acids. Germline V gene sequence: CDR1 ENHRY, CDR2 SYGVKD. The V end lost 11 bases, the J end lost 3 bases, and 11 bases lay between the germline ends.

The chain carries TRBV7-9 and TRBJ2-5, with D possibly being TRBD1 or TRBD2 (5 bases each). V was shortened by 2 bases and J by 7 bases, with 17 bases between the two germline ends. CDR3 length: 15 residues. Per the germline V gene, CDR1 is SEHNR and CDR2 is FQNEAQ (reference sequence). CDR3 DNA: TGTGCCAGCAGCTTACCGGGACCCACCGCGGTGACCCAGTACTTC. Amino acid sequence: CASSLPGPTAVTQYF.

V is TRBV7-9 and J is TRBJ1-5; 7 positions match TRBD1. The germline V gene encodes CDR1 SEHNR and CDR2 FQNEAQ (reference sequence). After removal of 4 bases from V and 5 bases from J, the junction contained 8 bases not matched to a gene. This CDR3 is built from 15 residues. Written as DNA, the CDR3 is TGTGCCAGCAGCTCCACCGACAGGGAAGATCAGCCCCAGCATTTT. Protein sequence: CASSSTDREDQPQHF.

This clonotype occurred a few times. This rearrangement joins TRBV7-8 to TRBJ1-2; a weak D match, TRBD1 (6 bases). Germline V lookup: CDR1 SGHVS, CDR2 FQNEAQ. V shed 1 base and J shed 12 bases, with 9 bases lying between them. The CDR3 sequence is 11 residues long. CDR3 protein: CASSLEGTNTF. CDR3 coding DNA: TGTGCCAGCAGCTTAGAAGGGACAAACACCTTC.

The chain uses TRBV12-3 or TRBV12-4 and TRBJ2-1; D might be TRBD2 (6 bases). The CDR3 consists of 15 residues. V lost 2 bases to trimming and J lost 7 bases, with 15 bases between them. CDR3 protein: CASSLLAGSGNEQFF. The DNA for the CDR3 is TGTGCCAGCAGTTTACTGGCGGGGTCAGGAAATGAGCAGTTCTTC.